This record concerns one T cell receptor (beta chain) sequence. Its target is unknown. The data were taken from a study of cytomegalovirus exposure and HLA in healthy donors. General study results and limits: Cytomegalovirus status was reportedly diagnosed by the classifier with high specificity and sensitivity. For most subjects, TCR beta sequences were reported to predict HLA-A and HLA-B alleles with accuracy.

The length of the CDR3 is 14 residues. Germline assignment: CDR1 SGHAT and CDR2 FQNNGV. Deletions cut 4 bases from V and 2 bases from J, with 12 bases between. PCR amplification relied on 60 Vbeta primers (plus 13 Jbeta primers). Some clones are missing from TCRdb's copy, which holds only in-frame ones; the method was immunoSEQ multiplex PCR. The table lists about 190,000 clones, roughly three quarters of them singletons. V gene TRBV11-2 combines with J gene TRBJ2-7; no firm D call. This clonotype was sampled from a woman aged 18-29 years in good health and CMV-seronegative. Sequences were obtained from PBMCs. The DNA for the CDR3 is TGTGCCAGCAGCTGGGCAGGATACACCTACGAGCAGTACTTC. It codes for CASSWAGYTYEQYF.